This T cell receptor (beta chain) was recorded in a study of cytomegalovirus exposure and HLA in healthy donors. On the study more broadly: A prior study identified approximately 110 million unique TCR beta sequences from about 180 million T cells.

CDR3 length equals 14 residues. V lost 6 bases, J lost 7 bases, and 10 bases stayed unmatched. Germline V lookup: CDR1 MNHEY, CDR2 SVGAGI. PCR was performed using 60 Vbeta and 13 Jbeta primers. Using immunoSEQ multiplex PCR, the repertoire was profiled, and TCRdb retains in-frame clones only, with some absent. The sample has around 130,000 clones, 70% to 80% seen once. Notes on the study in general: Many donors shared some public TCRs, even though most TCR sequences were rare. The authors assumed roughly uniform sequencing depth across donors for presence/absence analyses.

A word on this clone: The antigen is unknown.

The genes are TRBV6-5 and TRBJ1-1, with 8 bases matching TRBD1. The source of this sequence is a woman aged 55-70 years in good health and CMV-seronegative. Specimen: PBMCs. The CDR3 here is CASSRDRDRLEAFF. Here the CDR3 DNA reads TGTGCCAGCAGCCGAGACAGGGACAGGCTTGAAGCTTTCTTT.